This T cell receptor beta chain came from a study of OX40 agonist ivuxolimab in advanced cancers. At the level of the study: Patients assigned to dose escalation were diagnosed with hepatocellular carcinoma, melanoma, renal cell or head and neck cancer.

Regarding the study as a whole: Blood T cells, both CD4+ and CD8+, expanded clonally by week 6 at 0.1 to 3.0 mg/kg.

For this clone: The target antigen is unknown.

V shed 3 bases and J 1 base; nucleotides not matched to a gene: 2. The length of the CDR3 is 15 residues. Germline values: CDR1 SEHNR, CDR2 FQNEAQ (reference sequence). Profiled with immunoSEQ multiplex PCR; TCRdb holds only in-frame clones, not every one. Of about 26,000 clones listed, more than 70% are singletons. The gene calls are TRBV7-9 and TRBJ1-4; 7 bases fit TRBD1. The starting material was CD4+ or CD8+ T cells sorted from blood, obtained in a trial of the OX40 agonist ivuxolimab. The TCR was taken from an adult with an advanced solid tumor such as melanoma, head and neck, liver or kidney cancer. CDR3 protein: CASSFRTGTNEKLFF. The CDR3 DNA reads as TGTGCCAGCAGCTTCCGGACAGGAACTAATGAAAAACTGTTTTTT.